These T cell receptor beta chains were read from a single sample in a study of cytotoxic CD8 clonotypes in ibrutinib-treated CLL. Some clones are missing from TCRdb's copy, which holds only in-frame ones; the method was immunoSEQ multiplex PCR. The table shows about 85,000 clones, with 70% to 80% occurring only once. The sequencing here drew on PBMCs, taken after 12 months of ibrutinib treatment. These receptors came from a human donor with chronic lymphocytic leukemia. Both conserved end residues are trimmed from each CDR3. The D gene is left open where the match is weak.

V gene,D gene,CDR3 length,CDR3 protein
TRBV5-1,TRBD1,13,ASGPTGSSSYEQY
TRBV11-3,NA,10,ASSSQGAGYT
TRBV15,NA,14,ATSPSRGEHQETQY
TRBV7-9,NA,10,ASSPVGREQY
TRBV7-2,TRBD2,14,ASSAPGLAGAGEQY
TRBV6-5,TRBD1,13,ASTRETGGGTEAF
TRBV5-4,TRBD2,15,ASSPQSGGRGGETQY
TRBV6-6,NA,11,ASSYSGGTEAF
TRBV19,NA,14,ASSIRTRGAKNIQY
TRBV18,NA,13,ASSFSAQAKNIQY
TRBV18,NA,14,ASSPARASSGNTIY
TRBV6-8,TRBD2,11,ASSDGGGGEQF
TRBV7-3,NA,12,ASSPRPGAYEQY
TRBV5-1,NA,13,ASSLGPFLEDGYT
TRBV15,NA,12,ATSRDQDWWGAF
TRBV28,NA,12,ASSLGGGLYGYT
TRBV10-3,NA,9,AISESYGYT
TRBV18,TRBD1,16,ASSPIRQGESYNSPLH
TRBV29-1,NA,10,SVGLGGDTQY
TRBV19,NA,13,ASSIGWILNQPQH
TRBV5-6,NA,12,ASSRRPGGYGYT
TRBV7-9,TRBD1,12,ASSKGALNTEAF
TRBV9,NA,13,ASSVVGPQNTEAF
TRBV18,NA,12,ASSQASRDDEQY
TRBV4-1,NA,11,ASSQDRNYGYT
TRBV18,NA,11,ASSPPTSDTQY
TRBV7-2,NA,12,ASSLGLEGTEAF
TRBV28,NA,11,ASGAGWSYGYT
TRBV18,TRBD1,12,ASSPSGGFEKLF
TRBV28,NA,10,ASSLRGGELF
TRBV29-1,NA,11,NVETALYYGYT
TRBV7-2,NA,14,ASSSAPAGLTGELF
TRBV7-3,NA,13,ASSLTQAPSYEQY
TRBV2,TRBD1,13,ASSPPGQGRETQY
TRBV7-3,NA,12,ASSLAGWTGELF
TRBV9,NA,13,ASSVGGLGNQPQH